This T cell receptor beta chain was sequenced in a study of blood T cell repertoires in COVID-19. Libraries were prepared by immunoSEQ multiplex PCR; TCRdb keeps only in-frame clonotypes and omits some of them. The sample includes 50,000 to 75,000 clones, about 77% seen only once; the top ten take about a fifth. Germline V gene sequence: CDR1 LNHDA, CDR2 SQIVND (reference sequence). The CDR3 loop spans 14 amino acids. Trimming left V 9 bases short and J 7 bases short, with 19 bases between. The chain recombines TRBV19 with TRBJ1-5, with a weak D call TRBD1 (6 bases). The TCR was taken from a man older than 75 with active or convalescent COVID-19. Sequencing was carried out using peripheral blood. CDR3 amino acids: CASRPWGGDQPQHF. DNA for the CDR3: TGTGCCAGCAGACCTTGGGGGGGCGACCAGCCCCAGCATTTT.